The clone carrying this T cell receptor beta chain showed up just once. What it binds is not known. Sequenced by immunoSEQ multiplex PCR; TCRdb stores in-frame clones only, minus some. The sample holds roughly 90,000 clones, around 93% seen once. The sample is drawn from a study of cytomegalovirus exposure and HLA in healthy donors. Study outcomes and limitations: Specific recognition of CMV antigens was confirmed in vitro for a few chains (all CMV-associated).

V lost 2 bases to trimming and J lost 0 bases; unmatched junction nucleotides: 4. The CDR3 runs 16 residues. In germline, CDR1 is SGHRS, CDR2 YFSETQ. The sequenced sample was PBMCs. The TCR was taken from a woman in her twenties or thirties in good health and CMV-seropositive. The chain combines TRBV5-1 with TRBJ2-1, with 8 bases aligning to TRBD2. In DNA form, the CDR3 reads TGCGCCAGCAGCTTCGGTGGACTAGCCTCCTACAATGAGCAGTTCTTC. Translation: CASSFGGLASYNEQFF.